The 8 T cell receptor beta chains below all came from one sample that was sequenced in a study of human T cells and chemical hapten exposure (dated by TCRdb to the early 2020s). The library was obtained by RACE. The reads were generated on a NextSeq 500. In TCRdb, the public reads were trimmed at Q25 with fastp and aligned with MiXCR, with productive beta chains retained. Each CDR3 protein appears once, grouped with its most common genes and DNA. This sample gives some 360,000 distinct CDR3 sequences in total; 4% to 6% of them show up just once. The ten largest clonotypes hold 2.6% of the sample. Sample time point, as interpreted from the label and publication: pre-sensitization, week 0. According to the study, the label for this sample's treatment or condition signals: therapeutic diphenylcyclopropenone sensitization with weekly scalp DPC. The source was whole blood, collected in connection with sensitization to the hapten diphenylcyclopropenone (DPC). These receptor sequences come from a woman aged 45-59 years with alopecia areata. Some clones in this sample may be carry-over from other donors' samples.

The CDR3 loop reads CASSPGVQGGGTEAFF. The CDR3 bases are TGTGCCAGCTCACCAGGAGTACAGGGGGGGGGCACTGAAGCTTTCTTT. The chain combines TRBV18 with TRBJ1-1; 8 bases map to TRBD1. Germline CDR1 is KGHSH and CDR2 is LQKENI. The CDR3 loop spans 16 amino acids. With V trimmed by 2 bases and J by 4 bases, 9 bases remained unmatched.

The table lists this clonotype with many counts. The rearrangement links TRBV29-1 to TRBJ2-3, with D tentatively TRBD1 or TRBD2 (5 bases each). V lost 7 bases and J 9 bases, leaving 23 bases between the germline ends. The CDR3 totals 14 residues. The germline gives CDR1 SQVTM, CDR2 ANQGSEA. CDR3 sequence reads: CSAKRGARGDTQYF. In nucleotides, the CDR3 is TGCAGCGCCAAAAGAGGGGCTAGGGGTGACACGCAGTATTTT.

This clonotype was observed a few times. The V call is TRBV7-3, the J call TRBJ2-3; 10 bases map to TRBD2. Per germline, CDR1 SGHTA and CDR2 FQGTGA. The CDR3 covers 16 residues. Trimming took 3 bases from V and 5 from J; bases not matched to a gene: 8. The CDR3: CASSFKAGGQGDTQYF. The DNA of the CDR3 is TGTGCCAGCAGCTTTAAAGCGGGGGGGCAGGGAGATACGCAGTATTTT.

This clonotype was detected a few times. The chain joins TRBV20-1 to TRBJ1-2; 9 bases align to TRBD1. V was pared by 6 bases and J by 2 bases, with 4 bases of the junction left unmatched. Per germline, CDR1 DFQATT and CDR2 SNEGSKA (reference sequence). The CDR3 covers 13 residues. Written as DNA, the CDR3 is TGCAGTGCCAGGGACAGGGCAAACTATGGCTACACCTTC. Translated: CSARDRANYGYTF.

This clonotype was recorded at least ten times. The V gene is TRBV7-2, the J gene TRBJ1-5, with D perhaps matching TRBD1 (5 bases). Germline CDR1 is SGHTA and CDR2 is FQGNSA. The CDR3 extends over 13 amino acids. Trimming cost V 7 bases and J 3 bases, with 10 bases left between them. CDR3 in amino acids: CASKQGPNQPQHF. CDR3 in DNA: TGTGCCAGCAAGCAGGGACCCAATCAGCCCCAGCATTTT.

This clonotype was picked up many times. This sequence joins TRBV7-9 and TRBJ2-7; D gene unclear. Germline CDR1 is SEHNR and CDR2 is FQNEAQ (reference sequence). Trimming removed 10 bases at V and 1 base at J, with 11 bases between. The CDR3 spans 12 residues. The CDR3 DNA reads TGTGCCACCGCCGGACGGTCCTACGAGCAGTACTTC. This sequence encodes CATAGRSYEQYF.

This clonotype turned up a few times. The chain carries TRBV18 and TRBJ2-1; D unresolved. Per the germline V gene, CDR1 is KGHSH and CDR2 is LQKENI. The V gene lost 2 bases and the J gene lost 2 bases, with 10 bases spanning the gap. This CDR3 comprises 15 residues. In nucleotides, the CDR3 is TGTGCCAGCTCACCAGAACAAAACACCTACAATGAGCAGTTCTTC. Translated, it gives CASSPEQNTYNEQFF. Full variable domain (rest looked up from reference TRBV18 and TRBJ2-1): NAGVMQNPRHLVRRRGQEARLRCSPMKGHSHVYWYRQLPEEGLKFMVYLQKENIIDESGMPKERFSAEFPKEGPSILRIQQVVRGDSAAYFCASSPEQNTYNEQFFGPGTRLTVL.

The CDR3 DNA is TGTGCCAGCAGTTTAATAGGGGGAAACCCTATGTATGGCTACACCTTC. The encoded protein is CASSLIGGNPMYGYTF. The V and J genes are TRBV27 and TRBJ1-2; a possible D gene is TRBD1 (6 bases). Trimming removed 2 bases from V and 5 bases from J, with 18 bases in between. Germline values: CDR1 MNHEY, CDR2 SMNVEV (reference sequence). The CDR3 is made up of 16 amino acids.